This is a list of T cell receptor beta chains from one sample in a study of CD8+ T cells in alopecia areata. Produced via immunoSEQ multiplex PCR; TCRdb's table is partial and in-frame only. The sample yields a few hundred thousand clones, around three fifths seen once. The sample consisted of CD4+ T cells sorted from blood, taken at week 4, from a patient treated with tofacitinib. These receptors originate from a human donor with alopecia areata. The CDR3 runs from the conserved cysteine through the conserved F or W. A D gene is named only where the DNA matches it firmly. Expanded clones are given a class, and other clones once, few, many or no size at all.

CDR3 DNA: TGTGCCAGCAGTCGACTGGGCCCTACGGGGAATCAGCCCCAGCATTTT
CDR3 protein: CASSRLGPTGNQPQHF
clone size: .
J gene: TRBJ1-5
V gene: TRBV7-2
D gene: .

CDR3 DNA: TGTGCCAGCAGCGACACAGGGATAGGCACAGATACGCAGTATTTT
CDR3 protein: CASSDTGIGTDTQYF
clone size: .
J gene: TRBJ2-3
V gene: TRBV14
D gene: .

CDR3 DNA: TGTGCCAGCAGTAGCACGGGAGCGGCCAATTCACCCCTCCACTTT
CDR3 protein: CASSSTGAANSPLHF
clone size: .
J gene: TRBJ1-6
V gene: TRBV7-3
D gene: .

CDR3 DNA: TGTGCCAGCAGTGATTCGGGGGAAATTTCACCCCTCCACTTT
CDR3 protein: CASSDSGEISPLHF
clone size: .
J gene: TRBJ1-6
V gene: TRBV2
D gene: .

CDR3 DNA: TGTGCCAGCAGTGAATGGGCTTCTCTAGGAGATACGCAGTATTTT
CDR3 protein: CASSEWASLGDTQYF
clone size: .
J gene: TRBJ2-3
V gene: TRBV25-1
D gene: .

CDR3 DNA: TGCAGCGTTGCCCTAAGACAGGGGGAGGCTGAAGCTTTCTTT
CDR3 protein: CSVALRQGEAEAFF
clone size: few
J gene: TRBJ1-1
V gene: TRBV29-1
D gene: TRBD1

CDR3 DNA: TGTGCCATCAATTCCGGGACTACGAACAACATTCAGTACTTC
CDR3 protein: CAINSGTTNNIQYF
clone size: .
J gene: TRBJ2-4
V gene: TRBV10-3
D gene: TRBD2

CDR3 DNA: TGCAGCGTTGAGCCGGGGACAGGGCAAGATACGCAGTATTTT
CDR3 protein: CSVEPGTGQDTQYF
clone size: .
J gene: TRBJ2-3
V gene: TRBV29-1
D gene: TRBD1

CDR3 DNA: TGCGCCACCGGGGGGAGCGATGAGCAGTTCTTC
CDR3 protein: CATGGSDEQFF
clone size: .
J gene: TRBJ2-1
V gene: TRBV10-2
D gene: TRBD2

CDR3 DNA: TGTGCCAGCAGCTCCAGGGATCTTGCCAAAAACATTCAGTACTTC
CDR3 protein: CASSSRDLAKNIQYF
clone size: .
J gene: TRBJ2-4
V gene: TRBV5-6
D gene: .

CDR3 DNA: TGCAGCGTTGAAAGCAAGGGCCCTGAAGCTTTCTTT
CDR3 protein: CSVESKGPEAFF
clone size: .
J gene: TRBJ1-1
V gene: TRBV29-1
D gene: .

CDR3 DNA: TGCAGCGTTAGGTCCAGGGGCCCTTCCTACGAGCAGTACTTC
CDR3 protein: CSVRSRGPSYEQYF
clone size: .
J gene: TRBJ2-7
V gene: TRBV29-1
D gene: .

CDR3 DNA: TGTGCCAGCAGCTGGAGGAGATCTGGAAACACCATATATTTT
CDR3 protein: CASSWRRSGNTIYF
clone size: many
J gene: TRBJ1-3
V gene: TRBV11-2
D gene: .

CDR3 DNA: TGCAGCGTGAAAGAAGGACAGGGGTTATACGAGCAGTACTTC
CDR3 protein: CSVKEGQGLYEQYF
clone size: few
J gene: TRBJ2-7
V gene: TRBV29-1
D gene: TRBD1

CDR3 DNA: TGTGCCAGTAGTATCTCAGTTTATGGCTACACCTTC
CDR3 protein: CASSISVYGYTF
clone size: few
J gene: TRBJ1-2
V gene: TRBV19
D gene: .

CDR3 DNA: TGCGCCAGCAGTCCTCCCTCAAAGGGGCCAAACTCCTACAATGAGCAGTTCTTC
CDR3 protein: CASSPPSKGPNSYNEQFF
clone size: few
J gene: TRBJ2-1
V gene: TRBV4-3
D gene: .

CDR3 DNA: TGTGCCAGCAGTGATAGCGGGCCTAAAGGGAATGAGCAGTTCTTC
CDR3 protein: CASSDSGPKGNEQFF
clone size: few
J gene: TRBJ2-1
V gene: TRBV25-1
D gene: TRBD2

CDR3 DNA: TGTGCCAGCAGCCCATCCGGGACAGATACGCAGTATTTT
CDR3 protein: CASSPSGTDTQYF
clone size: .
J gene: TRBJ2-3
V gene: TRBV7-2
D gene: .

CDR3 DNA: TGTGCCAGCAGTCACCCAGGGGGGTTTGGTGAAGCTTTCTTT
CDR3 protein: CASSHPGGFGEAFF
clone size: .
J gene: TRBJ1-1
V gene: TRBV6-5
D gene: TRBD1

CDR3 DNA: TGTGCCTGGACCCTCGGACAGAGGATTTCACCCCTCCACTTT
CDR3 protein: CAWTLGQRISPLHF
clone size: .
J gene: TRBJ1-6
V gene: TRBV30
D gene: .

CDR3 DNA: TGTGCCAGCAGCTTGCCGGCATCTGGAAACACCATATATTTT
CDR3 protein: CASSLPASGNTIYF
clone size: .
J gene: TRBJ1-3
V gene: TRBV5-6
D gene: .

CDR3 DNA: TGTGCCAGCAGTCTCCTTACTAGCGGGGGGCACCTTATGCGGTACTTC
CDR3 protein: CASSLLTSGGHLMRYF
clone size: .
J gene: TRBJ2-7
V gene: TRBV2
D gene: TRBD2

CDR3 DNA: TGTGCCAGCAGCGTAGTACGGAATAGAGGCTACACCTTC
CDR3 protein: CASSVVRNRGYTF
clone size: .
J gene: TRBJ1-2
V gene: TRBV9
D gene: .

CDR3 DNA: TGTGCCAGCAGCGTGGCGACAGGGGGCAACACCGGGGAGCTGTTTTTT
CDR3 protein: CASSVATGGNTGELFF
clone size: few
J gene: TRBJ2-2
V gene: TRBV9
D gene: TRBD1

CDR3 DNA: TGTGCCAGCAGTTATCGCCAGCAGAATTCACCCCTCCACTTT
CDR3 protein: CASSYRQQNSPLHF
clone size: few
J gene: TRBJ1-6
V gene: TRBV6-6
D gene: .

CDR3 DNA: TGCGCCAGCAGCCAAGAGCGGGGGGAAAGCACAGATACGCAGTATTTT
CDR3 protein: CASSQERGESTDTQYF
clone size: many
J gene: TRBJ2-3
V gene: TRBV4-3
D gene: TRBD2

CDR3 DNA: TGTGCCAGCAGTTACTCGAGTAGAACGTTTCAGGAGACCCAGTACTTC
CDR3 protein: CASSYSSRTFQETQYF
clone size: many
J gene: TRBJ2-5
V gene: TRBV6-5
D gene: .

CDR3 DNA: TGCAGCGTACCGGGATACTCCTATGGCTACACCTTC
CDR3 protein: CSVPGYSYGYTF
clone size: .
J gene: TRBJ1-2
V gene: TRBV29-1
D gene: .

CDR3 DNA: TGTGCCAGCAGCTTTCGGACCAACACTGAAGCTTTCTTT
CDR3 protein: CASSFRTNTEAFF
clone size: .
J gene: TRBJ1-1
V gene: TRBV7-2
D gene: .